These 14 T cell receptor beta chains came from one sample sequenced in a study of identical twins (dated by TCRdb to 2016 to 2017). The library was prepared using 5' RACE. Sequenced using an Illumina HiSeq 2000. The public sequencing data were trimmed at Q25 with fastp and processed into clonotypes with MiXCR by TCRdb, which kept only in-frame beta chains. Identical CDR3 proteins give one entry, which carries the most common genes and DNA. The sample includes roughly 710,000 distinct CDR3 sequences, with roughly 6% observed a single time. The biggest ten clones account for 1.5% to 2% of the sample. Sequenced: naive T cells sorted from blood. The cell subset or site label corresponds to: cells isolated with a human naive T-cell isolation kit. These receptors all come from a man aged 18 to 30 in good health.

J is TRBJ2-1 and V is TRBV7-9; D is tentatively TRBD1 or TRBD2 (6 bases each). CDR1 SEHNR and CDR2 FQNEAQ come from the germline V gene (reference sequence). The CDR3 spans 16 residues. V was cut by 3 bases and J by 9 bases, with 21 bases left in between. The CDR3 nucleotides are TGTGCCAGCAGCTTTAGCCCCCTCTGGGGGCGGGGTGAGCAGTTCTTC. As protein: CASSFSPLWGRGEQFF.

This clonotype was found a few times. V usage is TRBV29-1 and J usage is TRBJ2-6; D gene uncertain. CDR3 length: 13 residues. V lost 4 bases and J lost 1, with 5 bases in between. Germline V CDR1 and CDR2: SQVTM, ANQGSEA. The CDR3 spells CSVAASGANVLTF. DNA for the CDR3: TGCAGCGTTGCGGCTTCTGGGGCCAACGTCCTGACTTTC.

This chain links TRBV29-1 with TRBJ1-1, with D hard to call. V dropped 7 bases and J dropped 1 base, with 22 bases sitting between them. Germline CDR1 SQVTM, CDR2 ANQGSEA. CDR3 size: 16 residues. The CDR3 reads CSARGQPPGTNTEAFF. CDR3 in DNA: TGCAGCGCCCGCGGGCAGCCACCAGGAACGAACACTGAAGCTTTCTTT.

This clonotype was seen at least ten times. This chain links TRBV6-1 with TRBJ1-1; D is possibly TRBD1 (5 bases). This CDR3 contains 13 residues. Germline V gene lookup returns CDR1 MNHNS and CDR2 SASEGT. V was clipped by 8 bases and J by 2 bases, with 12 bases between them. In DNA form, the CDR3 reads TGTGCCAGCCTCAAGGGGTTCAACACTGAAGCTTTCTTT. Protein: CASLKGFNTEAFF.

The table lists this clonotype with a few counts. V is TRBV6-5 and J is TRBJ2-7; maybe TRBD2 (5 bases). Germline values: CDR1 MNHEY, CDR2 SVGAGI. This CDR3 comprises 13 residues. V gave up 0 bases and J gave up 3 bases, with 6 bases separating them. The CDR3 nucleotides read TGTGCCAGCAGTTACTCGGCGGGCTACGAGCAGTACGTC. It is translated as CASSYSAGYEQYV.

This clonotype was observed many times. The chain recombines TRBV6-1 with TRBJ1-1, with D possibly TRBD1 on 6 matching bases. Germline CDR1 is MNHNS and CDR2 is SASEGT. CDR3 size: 16 residues. V lost 3 bases and J lost 1, with 15 bases in between. The CDR3 region is CASSDHRQASNTEAFF. The CDR3 region has the DNA TGTGCCAGCAGTGACCACCGACAGGCCTCGAACACTGAAGCTTTCTTT.

A word on this clonotype: With a much larger clone just one base away, this may be a read error. This chain uses TRBV20-1 with TRBJ1-1, with D tentatively TRBD1 (5 bases). The germline V gene has CDR1 DFQATT and CDR2 SNEGSKA (reference sequence). This CDR3 is built from 13 residues. The CDR3 region has the DNA TGCAGTGCTAGTAAAGGGGTGAACACTGAAGCTTACTTT. Translated: CSASKGVNTEAYF.

This clonotype was seen more than once but under ten times. The V call is TRBV6-1, the J call TRBJ2-3; D remains ambiguous. Germline loops: CDR1 MNHNS, CDR2 SASEGT. The CDR3 has 16 residues. Deletions cut 5 bases from V and 4 bases from J, with 19 bases between. The CDR3, as DNA: TGTGCCAGCAGTACAAGGCGCCGGGTTAATCCAGATACGCAGTATTTT. The encoded protein is CASSTRRRVNPDTQYF.

The V and J genes are TRBV10-3 and TRBJ2-1; D is unclear. Germline V CDR1 and CDR2: ENHRY, SYGVKD. V dropped 2 bases and J dropped 8 bases, with 7 bases sitting between them. The CDR3 length is 12 residues. CDR3 in amino acids: CAISEGADEQFF. In DNA form, the CDR3 reads TGTGCCATCAGTGAGGGTGCGGATGAGCAGTTCTTC.

This clonotype was counted between two and nine times. This chain links TRBV20-1 with TRBJ1-5, with D possibly matching TRBD1 (5 bases). The CDR3 spans 14 residues. V lost 0 bases to trimming and J lost 4 bases, with 10 bases between them. Germline loops: CDR1 DFQATT, CDR2 SNEGSKA (reference sequence). CDR3 loop: CSARDGTENQPQHF. The CDR3 nucleotides read TGCAGTGCTAGAGACGGGACCGAGAATCAGCCCCAGCATTTT.

This clonotype was picked up many times. CDR3 amino acids: CASRRDGTYNEQFF. In DNA, the CDR3 is TGCGCCAGCAGACGGGACGGTACCTACAATGAGCAGTTCTTC. This rearrangement joins TRBV5-1 to TRBJ2-1; D is possibly TRBD1 or TRBD2 (5 bases each). The V and J ends lost 5 bases and 2 bases respectively, with 11 bases between them. CDR1 is SGHRS, CDR2 YFSETQ, per germline. The CDR3 has 14 residues.

A word on this clonotype: This may be a read error: a much more frequent sequence differs by one nucleotide. The J gene is TRBJ2-1, the V gene TRBV29-1, with D uncertain. The CDR3 loop spans 12 amino acids. V lost 3 bases and J 4 bases, leaving 7 bases between the germline ends. Germline loops: CDR1 SQVTM, CDR2 ANQGSEA. The CDR3 nucleotides read TGCAGCGTTGAGCACGCATACAATGAGCAGTTCTTC. This translates into CSVEHAYNEQFF.

V and J are TRBV5-6 and TRBJ2-2, with D uncertain. The germline CDR1 and CDR2 sequences are SGHDT and YYEEEE. This CDR3 contains 12 residues. V was pared by 0 bases and J by 7 bases, with 4 bases between. The CDR3 DNA is TGTGCCAGCAGCTTGGGCTACGGGGAGCTGTTTTTT. It specifies CASSLGYGELFF.

This clonotype appeared many times. V is TRBV20-1 and J is TRBJ2-2; 11 bases agree with TRBD1. This CDR3 is built from 13 residues. Trimming took 6 bases from V and 5 from J; bases not matched to a gene: 2. Germline assignment: CDR1 DFQATT and CDR2 SNEGSKA (reference sequence). The CDR3 here is CSAGTGGTGELFF. CDR3 coding DNA: TGCAGTGCCGGGACAGGGGGGACCGGGGAGCTGTTTTTT.